The T cell receptor beta chain described here comes from a study of tumor-infiltrating lymphocytes in primary liver carcinoma. Across the study: The patients comprised men and women between the ages of 30 and 69 years.

As regards this clonotype: Its specificity is not known.

This CDR3 is built from 14 residues. V lost 6 bases and J lost 2, with 14 bases in between. Scientists recovered RNA and DNA together from roughly 20-30 mg of unsorted bulk tissue. Donors were untreated and chronically infected with HBV. A primer in the constant region served to generate TCR beta cDNA from roughly 520 ng of total RNA. ARM-PCR, slightly modified, supplied the TCR beta libraries through three nested multiplex PCR rounds. The opening two PCR rounds, around 9 cycles each, paired TRBV1-TRBV30 forward primers with a C-beta reverse primer. TCRdb fed the multiplex PCR reads into MiXCR, producing one record per CDR3 protein. Among about 130,000 distinct CDR3 sequences listed, 50% to 80% were seen once. Overall study results and limits: It was in tumors, not blood, that the top-250-clone fraction was significantly higher (p = 0.039).

The specimen sequenced was liver tumor tissue from sampling region 3. Subset: tumor region T3, left-lateral pole. This chain connects TRBV12-3 or TRBV12-4 to TRBJ2-7; D might be TRBD1 (6 bases). The sequence derives from a woman in her sixties with primary liver carcinoma and hepatitis B virus infection. The chain's CDR3 is CASRPGQCTYEQYF. The CDR3 DNA follows: TGTGCCAGCAGACCCGGACAGTGTACCTACGAGCAGTACTTC.